This TCR beta chain emerged from a study of T-cell reconstitution after alpha-beta-depleted transplantation in children (dated by TCRdb to about 2016). With respect to the entire study: The study quantitatively tracked T-cell immune reconstitution after TCRalphabeta/CD19-depleted allogeneic hematopoietic cell transplantation in children using TCR repertoire profiling.

Interpreted using the paper, the treatment or condition label stands for: allogeneic hematopoietic cell transplantation with graft depleted of TCRalphabeta T cells and CD19 B cells. The transplant recipients were children given TCRalphabeta/CD19-depleted allogeneic hematopoietic cell grafts. The method behind the library was PCR. Sequencing relied on an Illumina HiSeq 2500. Molecular barcoding was employed in the preparation of TCR libraries, with unique molecular identifiers being used to normalize TCRbeta repertoire quantification. Using fastp at Q25 and MiXCR, TCRdb reprocessed the public reads and kept productive beta chains. CDR3 protein sequences are deduplicated, and each keeps its most common genes and DNA. For this sample the table gives tens of thousands of distinct CDR3 sequences, of which around 18% were detected only once. About 47% of the sample comes from the top ten. The CDR3 has 15 amino acids, counting the end cysteine and phenylalanine. Just the 45-base CDR3 DNA is kept, in frame starting at base 1. CDR1 and CDR2 are read off the germline V gene (reference sequence) as DFQATT and SNEGSKA. At the junction V is shortened by 2 bases and J by 5 bases, with 18 bases in between.

Paper-wide results and their limitations: Hyperexpanded clone frequencies declined over subsequent months; after one year, T-cell counts and TCRbeta diversity were mostly attributed to newly produced T cells. In some patients, the high TCRbeta diversity seen at day 60 was put down to recipient T cells and intrathymic progenitors that had survived conditioning. About two months after transplant, the apparently early recovery of alphabetaT-cell counts reportedly depended on just several hundred clones that had expanded rapidly and came from non-depleted graft cells.

In the case of this clonotype: Its antigen is not yet known. One base away there is no much larger clone; base qualities are not given.

This material consisted of PBMCs, mostly from graft donor cells, taken 360 days after TCRalphabeta/CD19-depleted stem cell transplant. The receptor was derived from a male patient between 2 and 10 years old who had a stem cell transplant for acute lymphoblastic leukemia, so the T cells may come from the graft donor. The rearrangement combines TRBV20-1 with TRBJ1-1; the D gene is perhaps TRBD1, from 6 matching bases. The CDR3 here reads CSARSVGGARTEAFF. The nucleotide sequence is given as TGCAGTGCTAGAAGTGTAGGGGGGGCAAGAACTGAAGCTTTCTTT.